This entry concerns a single T cell receptor (beta chain). This specimen comes from a study of blood T cell repertoires in COVID-19. Study overall: Donors in the United States, Italy and Spain gave samples during acute or convalescent COVID-19. Nucleic acid was either cDNA or gDNA, and it came from T cells, B-cell-depleted T cells, or PBMCs.

Germline V CDR1 and CDR2: MNHEY, SVGAGI. This CDR3 contains 13 residues. V lost 6 bases, J lost 0 bases, and 7 bases lay in between. Study processing details: Nucleated cell number was recorded as an estimate derived from reference gene primer amplification. Assay: immunoSEQ multiplex PCR; the TCRdb copy retains only in-frame clones and omits some. From that table come the V and J calls and clone size; the DNA was used to work out D and trimming. The table shows roughly 200,000 clones, with about 85% occurring only once. The chain joins TRBV6-5 to TRBJ2-3; no reliable D call. The sequenced sample consisted of peripheral blood. This clonotype originated in a man in his fifties or sixties with active or convalescent COVID-19. CDR3 protein: CASRTHSTDTQYF. The CDR3 DNA follows: TGTGCCAGCAGGACACATAGCACAGATACGCAGTATTTT.